This TCR beta chain was sequenced for a study of cytomegalovirus exposure and HLA in healthy donors. Study observations and caveats: 87-base-pair reads could not separate some V segments, including TRBV6-2 and TRBV6-3. It emerged from a later analysis that several of the most significant clusters appeared to be linked to common viral pathogens. According to an earlier analysis, most TCR beta V segments yielded productive rearrangements about 87% or about 30% of the time.

Of note for this clone: Antigen specificity is unknown.

Primers: 60 Vbeta forward and 13 Jbeta reverse. Only in-frame clones appear in the TCRdb table, and some are missing; sequencing was by immunoSEQ multiplex PCR. The profile shows some 180,000 clones, around 80% of them singletons. The germline gives CDR1 SEHNR, CDR2 FQNEAQ (reference sequence). The junction had 9 bases not matched to a gene; V was cut back by 10 bases and J by 2 bases. The CDR3 consists of 14 residues. The receptor comes from a woman aged 55 to 70 in good health and CMV-seropositive. This chain uses TRBV7-9 with TRBJ2-7, with TRBD1 matching 9 bases. Specimen: PBMCs. The CDR3 spells CATQQGAVPYEQYF. In DNA, the CDR3 is TGTGCCACACAACAGGGGGCGGTCCCCTACGAGCAGTACTTC. The full variable domain, with the rest looked up from reference TRBV7-9 and TRBJ2-7, is DTGVSQNPRHKITKRGQNVTFRCDPISEHNRLYWYRQTLGQGPEFLTYFQNEAQLEKSRLLSDRFSAERPKGSFSTLEIQRTEQGDSAMYLCATQQGAVPYEQYFGPGTRLTVT.